The source of this T cell receptor (beta chain) is a study of shared T cell receptors in the human thymus. Data came from immunoSEQ multiplex PCR; TCRdb stores just in-frame clones and leaves some out. The table records more than 300,000 clones, approximately 95% of them present only once. With V trimmed by 5 bases and J by 0 bases, 4 bases remained unmatched. From germline, CDR1 is MNHEY and CDR2 SMNVEV (reference sequence). The CDR3 is made up of 15 amino acids. V is TRBV27 and J is TRBJ1-5, with 7 bases matching TRBD1. This TCR derives from a human donor. Material for sequencing was thymocytes. The CDR3 nucleotides read TGTGCCAGCAGTAAGAGACAGGGTAGCAATCAGCCCCAGCATTTT. It codes for CASSKRQGSNQPQHF.